This TCR beta chain is drawn from a study of cytomegalovirus exposure and HLA in healthy donors. Primers included in the PCR were 60 Vbeta and 13 Jbeta primers. Assay: immunoSEQ multiplex PCR; the TCRdb copy retains only in-frame clones and omits some. The sample table includes some 50,000 clones. The ends were cut back, 6 bases at V and 3 bases at J, with 9 bases in the middle. The CDR3 runs 13 residues. The germline gives CDR1 MNHEY, CDR2 SMNVEV (reference sequence). This receptor was identified in a middle-aged woman in good health and CMV-seronegative. The chain recombines TRBV27 with TRBJ2-1, with TRBD2 as a possible D gene (5 bases). Sequences were obtained from PBMCs. CDR3 nucleotide sequence: TGTGCCAGCAGACTAGTCCTCTACAATGAGCAGTTCTTC. It encodes CASRLVLYNEQFF.